This paragraph reports one T cell receptor (beta chain). Its antigen is not identified. The source of the sample is a study of T-cell reconstitution after alpha-beta-depleted transplantation in children. Study outcomes and limitations: T-cell counts and diversity at one year post-transplant came mainly from newly produced T cells. Expanded clones from the graft, numbering several hundred, reportedly supplied alpha-beta T cells about two months after transplant. Some patients showed high day-60 TCRbeta diversity, which derived from surviving recipient T cells and thymic progenitors.

The CDR3 is 13 amino acids. With 3 bases removed from V and 5 bases from J, the gap between germline ends came to 11 bases. Germline V gene sequence: CDR1 DFQATT, CDR2 SNEGSKA (reference sequence). The authors prepared the TCRbeta library with unique molecular identifiers. Using its own MiXCR run on the PCR reads, TCRdb lists one record per CDR3 protein. The table has roughly 400,000 distinct CDR3 sequences, 43% seen once. This sample comprised PBMCs, obtained before TCRalphabeta/CD19-depleted stem cell transplant. V and J are TRBV20-1 and TRBJ2-1; D uncertain. The sequence was collected from a girl aged 2 to 9 with aplastic anemia, due to receive a stem cell transplant. The CDR3 is CSASEATDNEQFF. In DNA form, the CDR3 reads TGCAGTGCTAGCGAAGCTACCGACAATGAGCAGTTCTTC.